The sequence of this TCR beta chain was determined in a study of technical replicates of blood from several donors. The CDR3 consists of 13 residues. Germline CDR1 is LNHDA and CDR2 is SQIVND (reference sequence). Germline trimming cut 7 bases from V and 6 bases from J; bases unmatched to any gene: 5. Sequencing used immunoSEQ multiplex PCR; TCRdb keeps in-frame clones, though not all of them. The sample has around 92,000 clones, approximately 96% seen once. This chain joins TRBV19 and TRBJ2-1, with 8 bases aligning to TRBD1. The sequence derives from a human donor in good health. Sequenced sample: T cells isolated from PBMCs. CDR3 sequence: CASIGTGPNEQFF. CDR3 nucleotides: TGTGCCAGTATAGGGACAGGACCCAATGAGCAGTTCTTC.